This T cell receptor (beta chain) was identified during a study of early T cells in non-severe SARS-CoV-2 infection (dated by TCRdb to the early 2020s). About the full investigation: Because TCR sequencing was done on bulk RNA from unsorted whole blood, the alpha and beta chains could not be paired.

Looking up the germline V gene (reference sequence) yields CDR1 GTSNPN and CDR2 SVGIG. V is trimmed back by 3 bases and J by 2 bases, and the junction contains 14 bases that no gene match accounts for. From the cysteine up to the phenylalanine, the CDR3 has a length of 17 residues. The only DNA kept is the CDR3, 51 bases in frame from the first base. Receptor libraries were prepared by 5' RACE. Sequenced using a NextSeq 500. Unique molecular identifiers were attached to individual cDNA molecules in the TCR library protocol so that sequencing error and PCR bias could be corrected. Both TCR alpha and beta chains were sequenced, and tight co-correlation was observed between alpha and beta sequence abundances in each sample. The original methods were these. Decombinator V4 was used to annotate the V gene, J gene and CDR3 of the TCR sequences. TCRs were defined as expanded if a significant change between any two time points was detected under a Poisson model with p below 0.0001. Abundances of TCRs were expressed as counts per million after normalisation to the total number of TCRs sequenced in each sample. TRAV1-2 paired with TRAJ12, TRAJ20 or TRAJ33 defined MAIT TCRs, while TRAV10 paired with TRAJ18 defined iNKT TCRs. A search of VDJdb, accessed on 1 November 2021, was run for TCRs annotated to CMV, EBV and SARS-CoV-2, with TCRs annotated for multiple antigens excluded. TCRdb trimmed public reads at Q25 via fastp, called clones via MiXCR and kept in-frame beta chains. Under each unique CDR3 protein, matching rows form one entry showing the most common genes and DNA. TCRdb, rather than the study authors, made the V and J calls. This sample lists 71,000 or so distinct CDR3 sequences; approximately 13% were detected once. The ten largest clonotypes hold around 15% of the sample.

On the study overall, not on this receptor specifically: VDJdb matching was skewed toward anti-spike CD8 responses and likely underestimated virus-specific expansions, missing private and CD4 specificities.

For this clonotype: The antigen it recognizes is unknown. Base-call qualities are not available, and no considerably larger clone is one nucleotide away.

A case-control design nested within a healthcare worker cohort in London, UK, was used, with weekly nasopharyngeal swab PCR tests and blood sampling performed. Healthcare workers were recruited between 23 and 31 March 2020, during the week of the UK lockdown, and were followed weekly for up to roughly 15 weeks. This receptor was obtained from an adult who was a healthcare worker with PCR-confirmed SARS-CoV-2 infection or an uninfected control (not recorded which). The sample consisted of whole blood. The V and J genes are TRBV30 and TRBJ2-7; 9 junctional bases match TRBD1. The sequenced DNA: TGTGCCTGGAGCCTAAGCAACCGGGACAGGGCGACCTACGAGCAGTACTTC. Protein translation: CAWSLSNRDRATYEQYF.